Shown below are 25 T cell receptor beta chains from a single sample sequenced in a study of T cell responses to AZD1222 COVID-19 vaccine. Sequenced by immunoSEQ multiplex PCR; TCRdb stores in-frame clones only, minus some. In the table there are about 97,000 clones, about nine tenths of which are singletons. The sample in question was peripheral blood, obtained on day 0 of AZD1222 vaccination. The receptors shown here come from an adult in good health.

The chain uses TRBV19 and TRBJ1-2; 7 bases line up with TRBD1. With V trimmed by 5 bases and J by 6 bases, 12 bases remained unmatched. The CDR3 spans 15 residues. Per the germline V gene, CDR1 is LNHDA and CDR2 is SQIVND (reference sequence). The CDR3 bases are TGTGCCAGTAGTGAGGAGACAGGGCGCCGAAATGGCTACACCTTC. Protein product: CASSEETGRRNGYTF.

This sequence joins TRBV5-5 and TRBJ1-1; D unclear. V was cut by 0 bases and J by 7 bases, with 25 bases left in between. This CDR3 region has 18 residues. In germline, CDR1 is SGHKS, CDR2 YYEKEE (reference sequence). CDR3 in amino acids: CASSLAFALVEQRGEAFF. CDR3 sequence (DNA): TGTGCCAGCAGCTTGGCATTTGCATTAGTGGAGCAACGCGGTGAAGCTTTCTTT.

The J gene is TRBJ1-2, the V gene TRBV12-3 or TRBV12-4; 10 bases are shared with TRBD1. The ends lost 3 bases at V and 8 bases at J; junction bases unmatched: 3. The CDR3 loop spans 13 amino acids. CDR3 sequence (DNA): TGTGCCAGCAGTTTGGGGACAGGGGTCGGCTACACCTTC. This gives the protein CASSLGTGVGYTF.

The chain combines TRBV30 with TRBJ2-5; D perhaps matches TRBD1 (5 bases). V lost 0 bases and J lost 6, with 14 bases in between. Germline assignment: CDR1 GTSNPN and CDR2 SVGIG (reference sequence). The CDR3 runs 14 residues. CDR3 region: CAWSVGAQGKTQYF. The CDR3 DNA sequence: TGTGCCTGGAGTGTAGGCGCCCAGGGAAAGACCCAGTACTTC.

The chain uses TRBV6-5 and TRBJ1-1; D gene ambiguous. The CDR3 is made up of 13 amino acids. The germline V gene encodes CDR1 MNHEY and CDR2 SVGAGI. V was pared by 2 bases and J by 4 bases, with 8 bases between. In DNA, the CDR3 is TGTGCCAGCAGTTACAATCGAGGCACTGAAGCTTTCTTT. Translating it yields CASSYNRGTEAFF.

The V gene is TRBV5-8, the J gene TRBJ2-5; D remains unclear. Between the trimmed V and J ends, which lost 0 bases and 4 bases, there was a span of 16 bases. This CDR3 comprises 16 residues. Germline CDR1 and CDR2: SGHTS and YDEGEE. The CDR3 region is CASSLGTLKGLETQYF. The CDR3 nucleotides are TGTGCCAGCAGCTTGGGCACACTGAAAGGCCTAGAGACCCAGTACTTC.

The V call is TRBV5-4, the J call TRBJ1-1, with D perhaps TRBD1 (5 bases). The length of the CDR3 is 11 residues. Germline assignment: CDR1 SGHNT and CDR2 YYREEE (reference sequence). The V and J ends lost 3 bases and 10 bases respectively, with 10 bases between them. The CDR3 DNA is TGTGCCAGCAGCTCCCAGGGCAGAGCTTTCTTT. Amino acids: CASSSQGRAFF.

The CDR3 loop is CATSDGDRRYTDTQYF. CDR3 coding DNA: TGTGCCACCAGTGATGGGGACAGGAGATACACAGATACGCAGTATTTT. V usage is TRBV24-1 and J usage is TRBJ2-3; 8 positions agree with TRBD1. The V segment lost 3 bases and the J segment 2 bases; nucleotides outside the gene matches: 6. This CDR3 region has 16 residues. The germline CDR1 and CDR2 sequences are KGHDR and SFDVKD.

V is TRBV7-2 and J is TRBJ1-2; D ambiguous. Between the trimmed V and J ends, which lost 0 bases and 10 bases, there was a span of 9 bases. Looked up from germline, CDR1 is SGHTA and CDR2 is FQGNSA. The CDR3 spans 12 residues. CDR3 sequence (DNA): TGTGCCAGCAGCTTAGCATGGGTGGACTACACCTTC. It is translated as CASSLAWVDYTF.

A single count supports this clone. The chain couples TRBV6-5 to TRBJ1-1; the D gene is possibly TRBD1 (6 bases). CDR3 length: 15 residues. The V and J ends lost 6 bases and 3 bases respectively, with 17 bases between them. CDR1 is MNHEY, CDR2 SVGAGI, per germline. CDR3: CASRNHGGADTEAFF. CDR3 DNA sequence: TGTGCCAGCAGGAACCACGGGGGGGCTGACACTGAAGCTTTCTTT.

The V and J genes are TRBV7-2 and TRBJ1-5, with unresolved D. The CDR3 runs to 13 residues. V lost 2 bases and J 9 bases, leaving 11 bases between the germline ends. CDR1 and CDR2 (germline): SGHTA, FQGNSA. CDR3 DNA: TGTGCCAGCAGCTTAAATTTTGATGGGCCCCAGCATTTT. It encodes CASSLNFDGPQHF.

This rearrangement joins TRBV30 to TRBJ1-6; TRBD1 matches at 9 bases. The CDR3 loop spans 15 amino acids. Germline assignment: CDR1 GTSNPN and CDR2 SVGIG (reference sequence). The V segment lost 7 bases and the J segment 1 base; nucleotides outside the gene matches: 5. This CDR3 reads CASTGQGSYNSPLHF. In DNA form, the CDR3 reads TGTGCCTCCACGGGACAGGGATCCTATAATTCACCCCTCCACTTT.

V is TRBV5-6 and J is TRBJ2-1, with unresolved D. The V gene's germline CDR1 is SGHDT and CDR2 YYEEEE. The ends were cut back, 0 bases at V and 3 bases at J, with 10 bases in the middle. The CDR3 covers 15 residues. CDR3 loop: CASSLAVSNYNEQFF. DNA of the CDR3: TGTGCCAGCAGCTTGGCAGTCTCAAACTACAATGAGCAGTTCTTC.

The V gene is TRBV27, the J gene TRBJ2-7; no clear D gene. The CDR3 consists of 14 residues. CDR1 is MNHEY, CDR2 SMNVEV, per germline (reference sequence). V lost 1 base to trimming and J lost 2 bases, with 9 bases between them. CDR3 amino acids: CASSLLGIAYEQYF. Here the CDR3 DNA reads TGTGCCAGCAGTTTATTAGGGATAGCCTACGAGCAGTACTTC.

The V call is TRBV7-8, the J call TRBJ1-1; D not certain. Between the trimmed V and J ends, which lost 2 bases and 3 bases, there was a span of 16 bases. Germline-derived CDR1 and CDR2 are SGHVS and FQNEAQ. The CDR3 is 16 amino acids. The CDR3 protein is CASSLRARGFHTEAFF. DNA for the CDR3: TGTGCCAGCAGCTTAAGAGCACGGGGTTTTCACACTGAAGCTTTCTTT.

The V and J genes are TRBV27 and TRBJ1-5; D is uncertain. The germline V and J ends were trimmed by 5 bases and 0 bases, with 8 bases remaining between them. The length of the CDR3 is 14 residues. The germline V gene has CDR1 MNHEY and CDR2 SMNVEV (reference sequence). The CDR3 DNA sequence: TGTGCCAGCAGTCCTACGTATAGCAATCAGCCCCAGCATTTT. Translation: CASSPTYSNQPQHF.

Here the CDR3 reads CASSQEVGGAEETQYF. DNA of the CDR3: TGTGCCAGCAGCCAAGAAGTCGGAGGGGCGGAAGAGACCCAGTACTTC. The V call is TRBV3-1 (or the pseudogene TRBV3-2), the J call TRBJ2-5; tentative D call: TRBD2 (6 bases). The CDR3 contains 16 residues. V was clipped by 0 bases and J by 3 bases, with 14 bases between them. From germline, CDR1 is LGHDT and CDR2 YNNKEL (reference sequence).

The V call is TRBV7-7, the J call TRBJ2-3, with a possible D match to TRBD2 (6 bases). CDR1 and CDR2 from the germline V gene are SSHAT and FNYEAQ (reference sequence). The V end lost 8 bases, the J end lost 2 bases, and 14 bases lay between the germline ends. This CDR3 spans 14 amino acids. CDR3 region: CASGPPGLTDTQYF. As DNA, the CDR3 is TGTGCCAGCGGCCCTCCGGGACTCACAGATACGCAGTATTTT.

This chain links TRBV7-2 with TRBJ1-4; D call uncertain. This CDR3 spans 17 amino acids. V shed 5 bases and J shed 0 bases, with 16 bases lying between them. Per germline, CDR1 SGHTA and CDR2 FQGNSA. CDR3 nucleotide sequence: TGTGCCAGCAGCGATCCGGCCCACCCCTCAACTAATGAAAAACTGTTTTTT. Translating it yields CASSDPAHPSTNEKLFF.

V gene TRBV5-6 combines with J gene TRBJ1-2; D is perhaps TRBD1 (5 bases). Trimming left V 1 base short and J 4 bases short, with 14 bases between. The CDR3 contains 15 residues. Germline lookup yields CDR1 SGHDT and CDR2 YYEEEE. The CDR3 spells CASSLTGLGGYGYTF. The CDR3 region has the DNA TGTGCCAGCAGCTTGACAGGTCTTGGGGGCTATGGCTACACCTTC.

The chain combines TRBV11-2 with TRBJ2-7; D may be TRBD1 or TRBD2 (6 bases each). Trimming shortened V by 0 bases and J by 6 bases, and 12 bases separated the two germline ends. The CDR3 runs 14 residues. Germline CDR1 SGHAT, CDR2 FQNNGV. The CDR3 DNA reads as TGTGCCAGCAGCTTAGAAGGGGGGACGTCCGAGCAGTACTTC. Its protein product is CASSLEGGTSEQYF.

The rearrangement joins TRBV10-2 to TRBJ1-4, with D hard to call. Germline loops: CDR1 WSHSY, CDR2 SAAADI. V was pared by 3 bases and J by 8 bases, with 13 bases between. The CDR3 totals 14 residues. The CDR3 spells CASSERASYEKLFF. The CDR3 nucleotides read TGCGCCAGCAGTGAAAGGGCGAGTTACGAAAAACTGTTTTTT.

As to this clone: Other DNA sequences in the sample encode the same CDR3. The chain couples TRBV7-2 to TRBJ1-5; D remains unclear. V was cut by 4 bases and J by 0 bases, with 4 bases left in between. The CDR3 covers 13 residues. From germline, CDR1 is SGHTA and CDR2 FQGNSA. Written as DNA, the CDR3 is TGTGCCAGCAGCTCTTATAGCAATCAGCCCCAGCATTTT. Translated: CASSSYSNQPQHF.

The gene calls are TRBV3-1 (or the pseudogene TRBV3-2) and TRBJ2-5; D ambiguous. Looked up from germline, CDR1 is LGHDT and CDR2 is YNNKEL (reference sequence). There are 13 residues in the CDR3. V shed 0 bases and J shed 2 bases, with 4 bases lying between them. The CDR3 loop reads CASSQDLQETQYF. The DNA of the CDR3 is TGTGCCAGCAGCCAAGATCTGCAAGAGACCCAGTACTTC.

The V and J genes are TRBV19 and TRBJ1-2; no clear D gene. CDR1 is LNHDA, CDR2 SQIVND, per germline (reference sequence). The CDR3 covers 11 residues. V lost 11 bases and J lost 8, with 15 bases in between. This CDR3 is CAAQNTSGYTF. The DNA for the CDR3 is TGTGCCGCTCAAAACACCTCGGGCTACACCTTC.